Detailed here is one TCR beta chain. What it recognizes is unknown. The data were obtained in a study of beta chain features in type 1 diabetes. Findings of the study overall: Still unanswered here is whether HLA type influences TCRB rearrangement. Equally in patients and controls, shorter templates might have been favored by PCR. In type 1 diabetes patients, VDJ junctions had fewer insertions; deletions at these junctions were more frequent. Naive, central memory and Treg TCRB repertoires appeared more alike in patients than in healthy donors.

The authors reverse transcribed all of the isolated RNA, so sequencing captured expressed TCRB transcripts. Only in-frame clones appear in the TCRdb table, and some are missing; sequencing was by immunoSEQ multiplex PCR. The data contain some 150,000 clones, over 8% of them seen just once; the ten biggest clones take up about 0.6%. The sample taken for sequencing was central memory CD4+ T cells from blood. The receptor was isolated from a woman between 35 and 50 years old in good health.

Here the CDR3 reads CASSERSHNSPLHF. The DNA for the CDR3 is TGTGCCAGCAGTGAACGAAGCCATAATTCACCCCTCCACTTT. V is TRBV25-1 and J is TRBJ1-6; D call uncertain. The germline gives CDR1 MGHDK, CDR2 SYGVNS. CDR3 size: 14 residues. V lost 2 bases and J 5 bases, leaving 7 bases between the germline ends.